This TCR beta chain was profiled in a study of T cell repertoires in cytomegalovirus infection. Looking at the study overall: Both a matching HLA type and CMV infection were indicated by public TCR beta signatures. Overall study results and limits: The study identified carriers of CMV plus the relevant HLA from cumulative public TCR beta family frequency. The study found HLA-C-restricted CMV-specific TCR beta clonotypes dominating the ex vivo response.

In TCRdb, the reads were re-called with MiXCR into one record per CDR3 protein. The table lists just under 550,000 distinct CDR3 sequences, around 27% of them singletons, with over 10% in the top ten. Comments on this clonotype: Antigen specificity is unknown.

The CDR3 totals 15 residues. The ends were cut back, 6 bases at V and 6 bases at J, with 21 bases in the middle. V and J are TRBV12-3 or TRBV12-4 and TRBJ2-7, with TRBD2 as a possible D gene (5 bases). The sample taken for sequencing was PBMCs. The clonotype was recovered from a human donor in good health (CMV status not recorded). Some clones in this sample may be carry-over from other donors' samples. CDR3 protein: CASSYQGGLSGEQYF. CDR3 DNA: TGTGCCAGCAGCTACCAAGGAGGTCTCTCGGGCGAGCAGTACTTC.